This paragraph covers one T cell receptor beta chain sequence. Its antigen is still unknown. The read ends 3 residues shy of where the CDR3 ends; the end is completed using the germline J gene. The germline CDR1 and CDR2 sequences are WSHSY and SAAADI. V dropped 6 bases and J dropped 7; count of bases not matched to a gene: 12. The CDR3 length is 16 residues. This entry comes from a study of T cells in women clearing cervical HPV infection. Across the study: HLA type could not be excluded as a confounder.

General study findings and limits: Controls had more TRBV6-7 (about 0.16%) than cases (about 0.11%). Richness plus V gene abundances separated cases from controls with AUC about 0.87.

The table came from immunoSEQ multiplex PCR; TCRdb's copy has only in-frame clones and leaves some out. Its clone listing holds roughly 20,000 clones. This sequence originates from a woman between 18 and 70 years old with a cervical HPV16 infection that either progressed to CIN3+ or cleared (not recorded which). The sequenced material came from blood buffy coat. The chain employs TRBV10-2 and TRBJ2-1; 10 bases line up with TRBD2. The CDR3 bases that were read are TGCGCCAGCAGAGCGAGCACTAAGCGGGGGGGAAATGAG. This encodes CASRASTKRGGNE. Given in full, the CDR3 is CASRASTKRGGNEQFF.